Presented here are 29 T cell receptor beta chains from one specimen sequenced in a study of glioma-infiltrating T cells after dendritic cell vaccination. Clones were read by immunoSEQ multiplex PCR, and TCRdb kept only the in-frame ones, dropping some. Among approximately 100,000 clones listed, approximately 80% were seen once. Here the sequenced sample was blood, taken before dendritic cell vaccination. These TCRs come from a human donor with glioblastoma.

The genes are TRBV7-9 and TRBJ2-7; possibly TRBD1 for D (5 bases). The CDR3 has 14 residues. Germline V gives CDR1 SEHNR, CDR2 FQNEAQ (reference sequence). Trimming took 2 bases from V and 0 from J, leaving 8 bases between them. Here the CDR3 reads CASSLQGISYEQYF. CDR3 sequence (DNA): TGTGCCAGCAGCTTACAGGGTATCTCCTACGAGCAGTACTTC. Using reference TRBV7-9 and TRBJ2-7 for the parts outside the CDR3, the full variable domain is DTGVSQNPRHKITKRGQNVTFRCDPISEHNRLYWYRQTLGQGPEFLTYFQNEAQLEKSRLLSDRFSAERPKGSFSTLEIQRTEQGDSAMYLCASSLQGISYEQYFGPGTRLTVT.

In this sample, this clone turned up many times. At one end the junction does not follow the germline gene, possibly because of a read error. The DNA for the CDR3 is TGCGCCAGCAGCCAATTAGGTTCCAGGCCTGACTTT. It yields the protein CASSQLGSRPDF. The chain uses TRBV4-1 and TRBJ1-1; D remains ambiguous. The CDR3 is 12 residues long. Germline CDR1 is MGHRA and CDR2 is YSYEKL.

This clone was recorded only once. CDR3 amino acids: CAWRRGTSGRGRNEQFF. In nucleotides, the CDR3 is TGTGCCTGGAGACGCGGGACTAGCGGGAGGGGAAGGAATGAGCAGTTCTTC. The gene calls are TRBV30 and TRBJ2-1, with 16 bases lining up with TRBD2. The CDR3 runs 17 residues. V shed 3 bases and J 7 bases; nucleotides not matched to a gene: 9. The germline V gene encodes CDR1 GTSNPN and CDR2 SVGIG (reference sequence). The full variable domain, rest sourced from reference TRBV30 and TRBJ2-1, is SQTIHQWPATLVQPVGSPLSLECTVEGTSNPNLYWYRQAAGRGLQLLFYSVGIGQISSEVPQNLSASRPQDRQFILSSKKLLLSDSGFYLCAWRRGTSGRGRNEQFFGPGTRLTVL.

This chain links TRBV5-1 with TRBJ2-3, with 7 positions matching TRBD1. The length of the CDR3 is 15 residues. In germline, CDR1 is SGHRS, CDR2 YFSETQ. The V and J ends lost 6 bases and 1 base, in that order; junction bases with no gene match: 8. The CDR3 is CASTMIGGGTDTQYF. The CDR3 DNA is TGCGCCAGCACTATGATAGGGGGCGGCACAGATACGCAGTATTTT.

The V and J genes are TRBV7-3 and TRBJ1-5; 7 positions match TRBD1. After removal of 1 base from V and 5 bases from J, the junction contained 14 bases not matched to a gene. CDR1 SGHTA and CDR2 FQGTGA come from the germline V gene. This CDR3 region has 18 residues. In DNA form, the CDR3 reads TGTGCCAGCAGCTTAAAACCCTTCACGGGACAGAGACATCAGCCCCAGCATTTT. Protein sequence: CASSLKPFTGQRHQPQHF.

V gene TRBV10-3 combines with J gene TRBJ1-5; D is perhaps TRBD1 (6 bases). The CDR3 covers 17 residues. Per germline, CDR1 ENHRY and CDR2 SYGVKD. Trimming removed 7 bases from V and 1 base from J, with 20 bases in between. This CDR3 reads CAITSSGEDRSNQPQHF. In nucleotides, the CDR3 is TGTGCCATCACATCCAGCGGGGAAGACAGGAGCAATCAGCCCCAGCATTTT.

The CDR3 nucleotides are TGCGCCAGCAGCCAAGCCCCAGCGGGGGGGTACGAGCAGTACTTC. This sequence encodes CASSQAPAGGYEQYF. This chain joins TRBV4-1 and TRBJ2-7, with TRBD2 matching over 10 bases. The CDR3 sequence is 15 residues long. Germline CDR1 is MGHRA and CDR2 is YSYEKL. The V segment lost 1 base and the J segment 4 bases; nucleotides outside the gene matches: 4.

The chain employs TRBV15 and TRBJ2-5; TRBD2 matches at 13 bases. Germline V gene lookup returns CDR1 LNHNV and CDR2 YYDKDF (reference sequence). This CDR3 spans 16 amino acids. V shed 5 bases and J 1 base; nucleotides not matched to a gene: 4. As DNA, the CDR3 is TGTGCCACCAGCGGCGGACTAGCGGGGGCCCAAGAGACCCAGTACTTC. It translates to CATSGGLAGAQETQYF.

This clone was seen a handful of times. This chain joins TRBV19 and TRBJ1-3; the match to TRBD1 covers 11 bases. The CDR3 runs to 16 residues. Germline CDR1 is LNHDA and CDR2 is SQIVND (reference sequence). Trimming removed 9 bases from V and 4 bases from J; junction bases left unmatched: 11. The CDR3 bases are TGTGCCAGCACGGGACAGGGGGTAATGGGCGGAAACACCATATATTTT. This gives the protein CASTGQGVMGGNTIYF.

The rearrangement uses TRBV4-1 and TRBJ2-1; D remains unclear. The length of the CDR3 is 12 residues. Germline values: CDR1 MGHRA, CDR2 YSYEKL. Trimming took off 3 bases at V and 10 bases at J, with 10 bases between the two ends. The CDR3 DNA reads TGCGCCAGCAGCCATCCGTATGCGGAGCAGTTCTTC. It translates to CASSHPYAEQFF.

V gene TRBV2 combines with J gene TRBJ1-5; TRBD1 agrees at 7 bases. With V trimmed by 4 bases and J by 3 bases, 6 bases remained unmatched. Looked up from germline, CDR1 is SNHLY and CDR2 is FYNNEI. The CDR3 loop spans 15 amino acids. For the CDR3, the DNA is TGTGCCAGCAGTGGTCCCGGACAGGTCAATCAGCCCCAGCATTTT. It yields the protein CASSGPGQVNQPQHF.

The chain recombines TRBV9 with TRBJ2-1; a possible D gene is TRBD2 (6 bases). V gave up 0 bases and J gave up 9 bases, with 13 bases separating them. The CDR3 runs to 14 residues. CDR1 and CDR2 (germline): SGDLS, YYNGEE. The CDR3 DNA follows: TGTGCCAGCAGCGTAGAAGACCTGGGGGGTGAGCAGTTCTTC. This gives the protein CASSVEDLGGEQFF.

In DNA form, the CDR3 reads TGCGCCATTCCCACAGGCAACTCTGGAAACACCATATATTTT. It is translated as CAIPTGNSGNTIYF. This chain uses TRBV10-1 with TRBJ1-3, with a tentative D call TRBD1 (5 bases). The V end was cut by 10 bases, the J end by 0 bases, with 13 bases between. The germline V gene has CDR1 WNHNN and CDR2 SYGVQD (reference sequence). This CDR3 is built from 14 residues.

In DNA form, the CDR3 reads TGTGCCAGCAGCTTGGGACAGGGGGCCCAAATTCGCACTGAAGCTTTCTTT. Residues: CASSLGQGAQIRTEAFF. The genes are TRBV7-9 and TRBJ1-1; 12 bases map to TRBD1. From germline, CDR1 is SEHNR and CDR2 FQNEAQ (reference sequence). This CDR3 has 17 amino acids. The V gene end was trimmed by 3 bases and the J gene end by 4 bases; junction bases not matched to a gene: 9.

This clone occurred a few times. The CDR3 spells CASSGGSWGYTF. The CDR3 region has the DNA TGTGCCAGTAGCGGGGGTTCATGGGGCTACACCTTC. This chain links TRBV19 with TRBJ1-2, with D tentatively TRBD1 (5 bases). The CDR3 is 12 amino acids. Germline CDR1 and CDR2: LNHDA and SQIVND (reference sequence). Trimming stripped 6 bases from V and 8 bases from J, with 13 bases between. The variable domain in full, with the rest retrieved from reference TRBV19 and TRBJ1-2, is DGGITQSPKYLFRKEGQNVTLSCEQNLNHDAMYWYRQDPGQGLRLIYYSQIVNDFQKGDIAEGYSVSREKKESFPLTVTSAQKNPTAFYLCASSGGSWGYTFGSGTRLTVV.

The rearrangement joins TRBV19 to TRBJ1-1; D unclear. Germline V gene data show CDR1 as LNHDA and CDR2 as SQIVND (reference sequence). V was shortened by 7 bases and J by 11 bases, with 14 bases between the two germline ends. CDR3 length: 11 residues. The CDR3 nucleotides are TGTGCCAGTATTGGTGTAGATCGGGCTTTCTTT. It is translated as CASIGVDRAFF.

The table lists this clone with a count of one. V usage is TRBV6-1 and J usage is TRBJ1-1; 9 bases map to TRBD1. This CDR3 spans 15 amino acids. Germline V lookup: CDR1 MNHNS, CDR2 SASEGT. The trim removed 4 bases at V and 4 bases at J, leaving 7 bases unmatched. This chain's CDR3 is CASSVLPGQGTEAFF. CDR3 sequence (DNA): TGTGCCAGCAGTGTACTACCGGGACAGGGCACTGAAGCTTTCTTT.

The CDR3 region is CASGLGHDNQPQHF. CDR3 sequence (DNA): TGTGCTAGTGGTTTGGGGCATGACAATCAGCCCCAGCATTTT. The V gene is TRBV12-5, the J gene TRBJ1-5; D gene unclear. The germline gives CDR1 LGHNT, CDR2 FRNRAP. Trimming shortened V by 1 base and J by 3 bases, and 7 bases separated the two germline ends. This CDR3 region has 14 residues.

This rearrangement joins TRBV2 to TRBJ2-1, with unresolved D. With 2 bases removed from V and 6 bases from J, the gap between germline ends came to 11 bases. The CDR3 totals 14 residues. Germline CDR1 SNHLY, CDR2 FYNNEI. The DNA of the CDR3 is TGTGCCAGCAGTGAAATCTTAGCTAGCAATGAGCAGTTCTTC. Protein product: CASSEILASNEQFF.

V gene TRBV4-1 combines with J gene TRBJ2-1, with 9 bases lining up with TRBD2. Germline lookup yields CDR1 MGHRA and CDR2 YSYEKL. Trimming at V came to 2 bases and at J to 3 bases, leaving 8 bases not matched to a gene. CDR3 length: 17 residues. The CDR3 nucleotides read TGCGCCAGCAGCCAATTGGCTGGAGCGGGGGGCTACAATGAGCAGTTCTTC. Residues: CASSQLAGAGGYNEQFF.

The gene calls are TRBV4-2 and TRBJ2-7; 9 nucleotides match TRBD2. Germline V gives CDR1 LGHNA, CDR2 YNFKEQ. With V trimmed by 1 base and J by 4 bases, 14 bases remained unmatched. This CDR3 region has 18 residues. The CDR3 loop is CASSQVSAGGANLYEQYF. In DNA form, the CDR3 reads TGTGCCAGCAGCCAAGTATCGGCGGGAGGGGCCAACCTATACGAGCAGTACTTC.

V gene TRBV5-1 combines with J gene TRBJ2-2; the match to TRBD2 covers 7 bases. V was pared by 3 bases and J by 3 bases, with 8 bases of the junction left unmatched. Germline CDR1 and CDR2: SGHRS and YFSETQ. The CDR3 sequence is 16 residues long. The CDR3 reads CASSYTRLAYTGELFF. The CDR3, as DNA: TGCGCCAGCAGCTACACCCGACTAGCCTACACCGGGGAGCTGTTTTTT.

The chain couples TRBV5-1 to TRBJ2-3, with TRBD2 matching 9 bases. V gave up 4 bases and J gave up 6 bases; unmatched junction bases: 9. Germline lookup yields CDR1 SGHRS and CDR2 YFSETQ. The CDR3 totals 15 residues. For the CDR3, the DNA is TGCGCCAGCAGCGGGGGACTAGCCGGGGCTGATACGCAGTATTTT. It codes for CASSGGLAGADTQYF.

The J gene is TRBJ1-2, the V gene TRBV5-6; D is uncertain. Trimming cost V 4 bases and J 1 base, with 11 bases left between them. Looked up from germline, CDR1 is SGHDT and CDR2 is YYEEEE. This CDR3 has 14 amino acids. The CDR3 sequence: CASSTGLVNYGYTF. CDR3 sequence (DNA): TGTGCCAGCAGCACGGGTTTGGTTAACTATGGCTACACCTTC.

The chain recombines TRBV6-1 with TRBJ2-7; TRBD1 might be the D (5 bases). The germline V gene encodes CDR1 MNHNS and CDR2 SASEGT. CDR3 size: 13 residues. The V end lost 7 bases, the J end lost 3 bases, and 13 bases lay between the germline ends. The CDR3 loop is CASTEGGHYEQYF. DNA for the CDR3: TGTGCCAGCACCGAAGGCGGACACTACGAGCAGTACTTC.

The chain employs TRBV29-1 and TRBJ1-2; D perhaps matches TRBD1 (5 bases). V shed 5 bases and J shed 4 bases, with 20 bases lying between them. Germline V gives CDR1 SQVTM, CDR2 ANQGSEA. This CDR3 contains 15 residues. This CDR3 is CSVPLLKGKGYGYTF. The CDR3 nucleotides read TGCAGCGTTCCACTTTTGAAGGGGAAGGGCTATGGCTACACCTTC.

The rearrangement uses TRBV6-4 and TRBJ1-2; 7 bases line up with TRBD1. The CDR3 totals 13 residues. The trim removed 9 bases at V and 6 bases at J, leaving 10 bases unmatched. The germline V gene encodes CDR1 MRHNA and CDR2 SNTAGT. In DNA, the CDR3 is TGTGCCAGTCGACCCCCAGGGGGGAATGGCTACACCTTC. Translated, it gives CASRPPGGNGYTF.

The J gene is TRBJ2-7, the V gene TRBV6-1; D unclear. Deletions cut 5 bases from V and 3 bases from J, with 8 bases between. CDR1 and CDR2 (germline): MNHNS, SASEGT. CDR3 length equals 12 residues. The CDR3: CASSQEDYEQYF. DNA of the CDR3: TGTGCCAGCAGTCAGGAAGACTACGAGCAGTACTTC.

The V gene is TRBV9, the J gene TRBJ1-1; the match to TRBD1 covers 8 bases. This CDR3 is built from 16 residues. Per germline, CDR1 SGDLS and CDR2 YYNGEE. The junction had 12 bases not matched to a gene; V was cut back by 4 bases and J by 4 bases. CDR3 coding DNA: TGTGCCAGCAGCCCAGTGGCAGGGGGCTTTGGCACTGAAGCTTTCTTT. This codes for CASSPVAGGFGTEAFF.